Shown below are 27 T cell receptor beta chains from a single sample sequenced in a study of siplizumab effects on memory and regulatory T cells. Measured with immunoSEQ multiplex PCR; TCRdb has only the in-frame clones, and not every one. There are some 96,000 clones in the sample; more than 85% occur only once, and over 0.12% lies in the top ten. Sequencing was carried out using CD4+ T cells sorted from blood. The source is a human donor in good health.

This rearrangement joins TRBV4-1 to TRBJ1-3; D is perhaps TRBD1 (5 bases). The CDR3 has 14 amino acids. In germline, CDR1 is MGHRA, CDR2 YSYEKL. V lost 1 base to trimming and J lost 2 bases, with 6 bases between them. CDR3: CASSQVGAGNTIYF. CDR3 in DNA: TGCGCCAGCAGCCAAGTAGGGGCTGGAAACACCATATATTTT.

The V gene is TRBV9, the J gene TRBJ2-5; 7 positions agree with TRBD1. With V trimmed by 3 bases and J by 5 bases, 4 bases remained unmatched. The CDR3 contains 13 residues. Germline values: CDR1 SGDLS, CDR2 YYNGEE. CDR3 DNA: TGTGCCAGCAGCGAGACAGGGCTGGAGACCCAGTACTTC. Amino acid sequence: CASSETGLETQYF.

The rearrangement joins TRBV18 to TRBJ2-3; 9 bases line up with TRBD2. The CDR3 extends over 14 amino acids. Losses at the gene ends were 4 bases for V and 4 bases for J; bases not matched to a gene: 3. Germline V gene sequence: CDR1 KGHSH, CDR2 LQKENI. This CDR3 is CASSLERGADTQYF. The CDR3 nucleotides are TGTGCCAGCTCACTCGAGCGGGGGGCAGATACGCAGTATTTT.

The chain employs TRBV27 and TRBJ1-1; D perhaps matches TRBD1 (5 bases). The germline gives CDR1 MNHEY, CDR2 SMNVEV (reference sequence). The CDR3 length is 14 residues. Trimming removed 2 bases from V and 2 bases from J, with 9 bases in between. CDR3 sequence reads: CASSLRGFNTEAFF. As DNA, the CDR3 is TGTGCCAGCAGTTTACGGGGGTTCAACACTGAAGCTTTCTTT.

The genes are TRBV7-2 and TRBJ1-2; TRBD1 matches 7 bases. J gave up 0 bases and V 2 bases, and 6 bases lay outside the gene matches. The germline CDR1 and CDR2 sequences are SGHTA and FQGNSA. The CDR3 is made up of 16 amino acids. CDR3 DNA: TGTGCCAGCAGCTTAAATGCCGGGACAGCTAACTATGGCTACACCTTC. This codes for CASSLNAGTANYGYTF. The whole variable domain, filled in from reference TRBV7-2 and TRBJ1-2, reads GAGVSQSPSNKVTEKGKDVELRCDPISGHTALYWYRQSLGQGLEFLIYFQGNSAPDKSGLPSDRFSAERTGGSVSTLTIQRTQQEDSAVYLCASSLNAGTANYGYTFGSGTRLTVV.

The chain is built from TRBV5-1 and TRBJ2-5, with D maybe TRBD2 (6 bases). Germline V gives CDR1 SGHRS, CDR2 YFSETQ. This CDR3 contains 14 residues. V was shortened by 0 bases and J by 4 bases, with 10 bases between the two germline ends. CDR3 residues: CASSLGQGGETQYF. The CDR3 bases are TGCGCCAGCAGCTTGGGGCAGGGAGGAGAGACCCAGTACTTC.

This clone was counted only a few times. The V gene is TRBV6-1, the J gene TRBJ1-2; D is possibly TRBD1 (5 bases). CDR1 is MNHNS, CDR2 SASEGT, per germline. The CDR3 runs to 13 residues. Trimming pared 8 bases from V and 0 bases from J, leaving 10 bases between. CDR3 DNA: TGTGCCAGCTTTGCAGGGACTAACTATGGCTACACCTTC. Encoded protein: CASFAGTNYGYTF.

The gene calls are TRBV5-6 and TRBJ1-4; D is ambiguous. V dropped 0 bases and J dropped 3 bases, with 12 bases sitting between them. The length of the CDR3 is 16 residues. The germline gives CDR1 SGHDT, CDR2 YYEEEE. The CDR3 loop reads CASSLGLVPANEKLFF. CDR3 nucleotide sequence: TGTGCCAGCAGCTTGGGGCTTGTCCCGGCTAATGAAAAACTGTTTTTT. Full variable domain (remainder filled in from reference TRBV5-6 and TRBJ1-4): DAGVTQSPTHLIKTRGQQVTLRCSPKSGHDTVSWYQQALGQGPQFIFQYYEEEERQRGNFPDRFSGHQFPNYSSELNVNALLLGDSALYLCASSLGLVPANEKLFFGSGTQLSVL.

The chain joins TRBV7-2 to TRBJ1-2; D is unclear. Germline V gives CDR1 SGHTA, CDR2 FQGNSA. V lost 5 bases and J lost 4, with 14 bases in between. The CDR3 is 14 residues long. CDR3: CASSLQEGSYGYTF. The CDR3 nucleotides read TGTGCCAGCAGCCTCCAGGAGGGATCCTATGGCTACACCTTC.

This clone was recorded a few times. CDR3 amino acids: CASRLDSSNQPQHF. As DNA, the CDR3 is TGTGCCAGCAGACTCGACAGTAGCAATCAGCCCCAGCATTTT. The J gene is TRBJ1-5, the V gene TRBV2; a possible D gene is TRBD1 (5 bases). The length of the CDR3 is 14 residues. The germline CDR1 and CDR2 sequences are SNHLY and FYNNEI. Trimming stripped 6 bases from V and 0 bases from J, with 9 bases between.

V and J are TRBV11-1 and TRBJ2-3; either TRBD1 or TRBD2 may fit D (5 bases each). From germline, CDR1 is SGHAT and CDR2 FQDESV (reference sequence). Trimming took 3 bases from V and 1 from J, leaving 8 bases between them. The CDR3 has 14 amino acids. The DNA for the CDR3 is TGTGCCAGCAGCTTTGGGGGACGCACAGATACGCAGTATTTT. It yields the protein CASSFGGRTDTQYF.

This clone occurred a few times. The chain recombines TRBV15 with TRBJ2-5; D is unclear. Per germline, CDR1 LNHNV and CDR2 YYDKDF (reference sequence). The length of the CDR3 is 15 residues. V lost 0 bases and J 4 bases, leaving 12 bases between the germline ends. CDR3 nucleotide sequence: TGTGCCACCAGCAGAGATTTAGGGCAAGTAGAGACCCAGTACTTC. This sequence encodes CATSRDLGQVETQYF.

The CDR3 DNA sequence: TGTGCCAGCAGCTTAGAAGGTCAGGGGAATTCACCCCTCCACTTT. This encodes CASSLEGQGNSPLHF. V is TRBV7-8 and J is TRBJ1-6; tentative D call: TRBD1 (6 bases). The CDR3 length is 15 residues. Germline V gives CDR1 SGHVS, CDR2 FQNEAQ. V shed 1 base and J shed 7 bases, with 11 bases lying between them.

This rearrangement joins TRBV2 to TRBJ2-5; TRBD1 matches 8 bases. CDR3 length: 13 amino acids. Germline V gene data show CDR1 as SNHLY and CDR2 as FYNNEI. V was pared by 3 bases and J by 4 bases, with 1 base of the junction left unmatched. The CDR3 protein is CASSEDRAETQYF. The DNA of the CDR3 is TGTGCCAGCAGTGAGGACAGGGCAGAGACCCAGTACTTC.

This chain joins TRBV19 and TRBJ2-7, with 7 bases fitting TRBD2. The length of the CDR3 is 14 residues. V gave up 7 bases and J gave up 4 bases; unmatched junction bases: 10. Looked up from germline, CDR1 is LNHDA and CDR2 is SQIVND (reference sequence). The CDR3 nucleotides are TGTGCCAGTAAGGAGCGGGGCTCGCTGTACGAGCAGTACTTC. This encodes CASKERGSLYEQYF.

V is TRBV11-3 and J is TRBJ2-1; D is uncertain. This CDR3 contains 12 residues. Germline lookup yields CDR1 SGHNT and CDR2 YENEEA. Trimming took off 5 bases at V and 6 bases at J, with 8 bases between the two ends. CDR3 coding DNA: TGTGCCAGCAGCCCGGGTGGCAATGAGCAGTTCTTC. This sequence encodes CASSPGGNEQFF.

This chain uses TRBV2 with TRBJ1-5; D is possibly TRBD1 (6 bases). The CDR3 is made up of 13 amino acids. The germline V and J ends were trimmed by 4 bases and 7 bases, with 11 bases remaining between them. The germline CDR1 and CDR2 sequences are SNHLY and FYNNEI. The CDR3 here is CASSGEGGQPQHF. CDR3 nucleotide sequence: TGTGCCAGCAGTGGGGAGGGGGGACAGCCCCAGCATTTT.

Here the CDR3 reads CASSGAGDPLYEQYF. CDR3 coding DNA: TGCGCCAGCAGCGGGGCGGGGGACCCCCTCTACGAGCAGTACTTC. The chain links TRBV5-1 to TRBJ2-7; 7 bases match TRBD2. J lost 3 bases, V lost 4 bases, and 10 bases had no gene match. Germline assignment: CDR1 SGHRS and CDR2 YFSETQ. This CDR3 comprises 15 residues.

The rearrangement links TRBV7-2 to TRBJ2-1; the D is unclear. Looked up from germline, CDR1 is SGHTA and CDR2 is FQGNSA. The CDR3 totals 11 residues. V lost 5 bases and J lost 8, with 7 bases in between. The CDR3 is CASSISYEQFF. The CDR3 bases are TGTGCCAGCAGCATTAGCTATGAGCAGTTCTTC.

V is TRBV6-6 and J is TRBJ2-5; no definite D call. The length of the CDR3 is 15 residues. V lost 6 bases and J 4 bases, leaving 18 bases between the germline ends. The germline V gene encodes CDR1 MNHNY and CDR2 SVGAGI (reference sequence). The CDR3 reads CASRQTQSGSETQYF. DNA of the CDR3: TGTGCCAGCAGACAGACTCAATCCGGATCAGAGACCCAGTACTTC.

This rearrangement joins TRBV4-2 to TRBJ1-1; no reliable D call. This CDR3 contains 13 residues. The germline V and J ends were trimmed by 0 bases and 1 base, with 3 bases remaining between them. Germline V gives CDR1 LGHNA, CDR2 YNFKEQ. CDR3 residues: CASSQERNTEAFF. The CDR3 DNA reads TGTGCCAGCAGCCAAGAAAGGAACACTGAAGCTTTCTTT.

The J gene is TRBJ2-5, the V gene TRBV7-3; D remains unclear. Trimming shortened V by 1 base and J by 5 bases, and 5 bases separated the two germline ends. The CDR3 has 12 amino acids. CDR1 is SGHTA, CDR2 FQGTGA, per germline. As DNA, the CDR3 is TGTGCCAGCAGCTTAATAGGCGAGACCCAGTACTTC. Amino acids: CASSLIGETQYF.

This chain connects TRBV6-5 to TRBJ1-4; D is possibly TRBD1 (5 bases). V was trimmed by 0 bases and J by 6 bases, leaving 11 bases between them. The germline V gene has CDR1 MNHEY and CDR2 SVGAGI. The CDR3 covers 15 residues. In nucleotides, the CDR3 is TGTGCCAGCAGTTACTCGGCAGGGCAGTATGAAAAACTGTTTTTT. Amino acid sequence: CASSYSAGQYEKLFF.

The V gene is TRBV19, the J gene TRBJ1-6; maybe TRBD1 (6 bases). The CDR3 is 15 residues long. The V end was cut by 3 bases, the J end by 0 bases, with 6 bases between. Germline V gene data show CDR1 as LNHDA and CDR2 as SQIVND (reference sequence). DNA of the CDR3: TGTGCCAGTAGTATGGACAGCTCCTATAATTCACCCCTCCACTTT. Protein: CASSMDSSYNSPLHF.

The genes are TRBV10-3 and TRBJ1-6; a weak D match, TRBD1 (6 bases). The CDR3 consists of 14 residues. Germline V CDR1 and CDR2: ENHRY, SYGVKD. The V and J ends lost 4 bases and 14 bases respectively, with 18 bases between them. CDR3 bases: TGTGCCATCAGTGGGACAGCGGCCCCCGTGGCCCTCCACTTT. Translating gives CAISGTAAPVALHF.

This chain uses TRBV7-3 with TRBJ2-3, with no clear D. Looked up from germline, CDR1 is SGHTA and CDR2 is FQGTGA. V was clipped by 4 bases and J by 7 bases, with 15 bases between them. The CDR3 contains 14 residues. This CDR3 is CASSSPPIGNTQYF. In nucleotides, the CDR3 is TGTGCCAGCAGCTCCCCCCCGATAGGAAATACGCAGTATTTT.

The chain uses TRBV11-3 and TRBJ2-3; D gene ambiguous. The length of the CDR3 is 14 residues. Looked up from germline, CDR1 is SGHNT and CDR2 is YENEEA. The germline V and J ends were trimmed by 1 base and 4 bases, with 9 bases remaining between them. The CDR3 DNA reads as TGTGCCAGCAGCTTAGCTCCTCTAGCAGATACGCAGTATTTT. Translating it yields CASSLAPLADTQYF.